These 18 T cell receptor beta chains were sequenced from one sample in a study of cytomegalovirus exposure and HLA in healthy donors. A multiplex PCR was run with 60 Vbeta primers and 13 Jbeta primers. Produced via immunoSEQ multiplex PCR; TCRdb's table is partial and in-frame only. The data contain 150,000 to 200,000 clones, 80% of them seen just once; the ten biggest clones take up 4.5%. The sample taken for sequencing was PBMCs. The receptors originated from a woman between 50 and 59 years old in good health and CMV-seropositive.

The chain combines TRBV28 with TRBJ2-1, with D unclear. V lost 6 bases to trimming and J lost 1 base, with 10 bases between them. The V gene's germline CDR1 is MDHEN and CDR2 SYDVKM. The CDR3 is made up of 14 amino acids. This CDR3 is CASSSPSSYNEQFF. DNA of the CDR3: TGTGCCAGCAGCTCCCCTTCGTCCTACAATGAGCAGTTCTTC.

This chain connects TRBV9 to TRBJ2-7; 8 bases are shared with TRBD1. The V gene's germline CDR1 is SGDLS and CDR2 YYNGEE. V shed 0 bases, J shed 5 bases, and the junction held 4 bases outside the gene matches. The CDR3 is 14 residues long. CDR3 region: CASSVGTGYHEQYF. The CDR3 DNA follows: TGTGCCAGCAGCGTAGGGACAGGGTACCACGAGCAGTACTTC.

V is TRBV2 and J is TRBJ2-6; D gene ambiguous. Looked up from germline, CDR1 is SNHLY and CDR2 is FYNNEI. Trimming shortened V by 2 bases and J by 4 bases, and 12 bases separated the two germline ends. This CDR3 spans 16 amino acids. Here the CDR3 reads CASSERAPTGANVLTF. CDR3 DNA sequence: TGTGCCAGCAGTGAAAGAGCTCCTACGGGGGCCAACGTCCTGACTTTC.

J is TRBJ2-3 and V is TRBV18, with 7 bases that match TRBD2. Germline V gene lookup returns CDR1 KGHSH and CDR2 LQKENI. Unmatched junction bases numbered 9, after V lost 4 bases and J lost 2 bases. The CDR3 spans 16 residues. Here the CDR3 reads CASSRRLSGDTDTQYF. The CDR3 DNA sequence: TGTGCCAGCTCACGCCGTCTGAGCGGGGACACAGATACGCAGTATTTT. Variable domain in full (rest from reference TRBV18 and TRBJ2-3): NAGVMQNPRHLVRRRGQEARLRCSPMKGHSHVYWYRQLPEEGLKFMVYLQKENIIDESGMPKERFSAEFPKEGPSILRIQQVVRGDSAAYFCASSRRLSGDTDTQYFGPGTRLTVL.

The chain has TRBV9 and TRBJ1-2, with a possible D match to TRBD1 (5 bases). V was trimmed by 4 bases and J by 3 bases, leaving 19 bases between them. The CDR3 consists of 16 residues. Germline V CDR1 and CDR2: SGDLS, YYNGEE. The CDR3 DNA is TGTGCCAGCAGCCCAGGCAGGACACCGTTTTACTATGGCTACACCTTC. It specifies CASSPGRTPFYYGYTF.

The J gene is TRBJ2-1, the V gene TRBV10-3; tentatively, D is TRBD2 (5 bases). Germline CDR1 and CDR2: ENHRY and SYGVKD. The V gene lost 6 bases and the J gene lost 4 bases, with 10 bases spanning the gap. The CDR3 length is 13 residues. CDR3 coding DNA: TGTGCCATCAGCCAGGACTTATACAATGAGCAGTTCTTC. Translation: CAISQDLYNEQFF.

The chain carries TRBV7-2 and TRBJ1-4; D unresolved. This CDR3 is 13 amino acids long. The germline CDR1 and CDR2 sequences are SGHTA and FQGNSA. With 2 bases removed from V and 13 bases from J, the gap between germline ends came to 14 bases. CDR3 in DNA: TGTGCCAGCAGCTTATCTAGGGCCGAGGGACTGTTTTTT. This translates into CASSLSRAEGLFF.

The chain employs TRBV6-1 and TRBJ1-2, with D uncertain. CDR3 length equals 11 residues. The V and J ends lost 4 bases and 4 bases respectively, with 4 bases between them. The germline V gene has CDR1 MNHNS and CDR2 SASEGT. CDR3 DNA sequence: TGTGCCAGCAGTGCGTCCTATGGCTACACCTTC. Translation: CASSASYGYTF.

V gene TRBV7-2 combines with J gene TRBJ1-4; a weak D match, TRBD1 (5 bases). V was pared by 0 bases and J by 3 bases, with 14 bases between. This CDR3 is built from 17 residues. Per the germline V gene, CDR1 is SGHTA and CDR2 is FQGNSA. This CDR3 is CASSLAPVGGANEKLFF. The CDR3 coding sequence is TGTGCCAGCAGCTTAGCCCCGGTCGGGGGAGCTAATGAAAAACTGTTTTTT.

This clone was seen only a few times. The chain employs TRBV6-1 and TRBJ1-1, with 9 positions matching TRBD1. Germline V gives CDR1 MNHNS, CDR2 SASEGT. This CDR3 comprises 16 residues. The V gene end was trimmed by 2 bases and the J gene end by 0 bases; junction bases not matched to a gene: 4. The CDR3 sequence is CASSEPGQGVNTEAFF. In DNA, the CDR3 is TGTGCCAGCAGTGAACCGGGACAGGGCGTGAACACTGAAGCTTTCTTT.

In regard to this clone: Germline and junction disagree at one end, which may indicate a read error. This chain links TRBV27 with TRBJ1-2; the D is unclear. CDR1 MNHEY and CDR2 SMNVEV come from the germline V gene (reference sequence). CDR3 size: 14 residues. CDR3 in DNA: TGTGCCAGCAGTCTATCGAGGGTTAACTATGGCTACGCCTTC. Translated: CASSLSRVNYGYAF.

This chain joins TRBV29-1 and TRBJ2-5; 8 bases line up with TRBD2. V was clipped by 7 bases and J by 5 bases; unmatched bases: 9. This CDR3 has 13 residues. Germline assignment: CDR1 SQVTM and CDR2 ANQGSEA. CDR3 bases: TGCAGCGCTTCGGAGCGGGAGAGGGAGACCCAGTACTTC. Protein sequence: CSASERERETQYF.

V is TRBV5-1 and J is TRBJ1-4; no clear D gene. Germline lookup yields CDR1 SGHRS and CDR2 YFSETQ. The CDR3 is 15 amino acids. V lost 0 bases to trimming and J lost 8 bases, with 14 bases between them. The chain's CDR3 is CASSLAGGEGEKLFF. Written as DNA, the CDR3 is TGCGCCAGCAGCTTGGCGGGCGGGGAAGGCGAAAAACTGTTTTTT. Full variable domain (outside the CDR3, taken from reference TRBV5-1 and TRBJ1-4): KAGVTQTPRYLIKTRGQQVTLSCSPISGHRSVSWYQQTPGQGLQFLFEYFSETQRNKGNFPGRFSGRQFSNSRSEMNVSTLELGDSALYLCASSLAGGEGEKLFFGSGTQLSVL.

CDR3 loop: CAWSVAGGPYNEQFF. The CDR3 DNA reads as TGTGCCTGGAGTGTAGCGGGGGGCCCCTACAATGAGCAGTTCTTC. The chain joins TRBV30 to TRBJ2-1, with 9 bases lining up with TRBD2. Germline V CDR1 and CDR2: GTSNPN, SVGIG (reference sequence). The CDR3 runs 15 residues. Unmatched junction bases numbered 2, after V lost 0 bases and J lost 2 bases.

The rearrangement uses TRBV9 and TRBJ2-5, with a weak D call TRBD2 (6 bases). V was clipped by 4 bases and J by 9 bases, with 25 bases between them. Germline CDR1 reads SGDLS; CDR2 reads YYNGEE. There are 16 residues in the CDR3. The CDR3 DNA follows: TGTGCCAGCAGCCCCGTGTCGGGAGAAGAGACCCAGTCCCAGTACTTC. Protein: CASSPVSGEETQSQYF. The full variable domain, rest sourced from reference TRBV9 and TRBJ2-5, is DSGVTQTPKHLITATGQRVTLRCSPRSGDLSVYWYQQSLDQGLQFLIQYYNGEERAKGNILERFSAQQFPDLHSELNLSSLELGDSALYFCASSPVSGEETQSQYFGPGTRLLVL.

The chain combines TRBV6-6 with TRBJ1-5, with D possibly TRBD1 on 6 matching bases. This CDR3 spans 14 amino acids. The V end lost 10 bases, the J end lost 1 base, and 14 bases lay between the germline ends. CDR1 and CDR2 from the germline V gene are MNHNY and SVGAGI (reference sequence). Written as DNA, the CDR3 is TGTGCCACCACGGGGGGGGGCAGCAATCAGCCCCAGCATTTT. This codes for CATTGGGSNQPQHF.

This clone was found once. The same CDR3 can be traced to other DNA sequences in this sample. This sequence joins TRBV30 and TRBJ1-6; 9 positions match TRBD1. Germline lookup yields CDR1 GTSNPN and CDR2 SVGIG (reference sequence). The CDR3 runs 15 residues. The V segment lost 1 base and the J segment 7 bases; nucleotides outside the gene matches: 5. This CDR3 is CAWSGPGTGNSPLHF. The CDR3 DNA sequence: TGTGCCTGGAGTGGACCCGGGACAGGGAATTCACCCCTCCACTTT.

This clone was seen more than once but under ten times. The CDR3 nucleotides are TGTGCCTGGAAGGCTAGCGCAGAGACCCAGTACTTC. Translating it yields CAWKASAETQYF. The V gene is TRBV30, the J gene TRBJ2-5; tentatively, D is TRBD2 (6 bases). V dropped 4 bases and J dropped 4 bases, with 10 bases sitting between them. The CDR3 is 12 residues long. Germline CDR1 and CDR2: GTSNPN and SVGIG (reference sequence).